This TCR beta chain was retrieved from a study of human T cells and chemical hapten exposure. Notes on the study in general: Sensitization with DPC brought no change to TCRs above 1 in 1000 in frequency. There were significantly more large CDR3 similarity clusters among expanded TCRs than among controls.

This clonotype came up many times. Its antigen remains unidentified. TCRdb reprocessed the RACE reads via MiXCR and lists one record per CDR3 protein. The table lists 250,000 or so distinct CDR3 sequences, approximately 8% of them singletons. Time point described: pre-sensitization, week 0. As to treatment: therapeutic diphenylcyclopropenone sensitization with weekly scalp DPC. Germline V gene sequence: CDR1 SGHRS, CDR2 YFSETQ. This CDR3 is built from 15 residues. J was trimmed by 3 bases and V by 4 bases; bases with no gene match: 6. This sequence joins TRBV5-1 and TRBJ1-5, with TRBD1 identical over 8 bases. This sequence was found in a young man with alopecia areata. Some clones in this sample may be carry-over from other donors' samples. This material consisted of whole blood, taken in connection with sensitization to the hapten diphenylcyclopropenone (DPC). CDR3 residues: CASSLQGANNQPQHF. The CDR3, as DNA: TGCGCCAGCAGCCTGCAGGGGGCAAACAATCAGCCCCAGCATTTT.